Listed below are T cell receptor beta chains from one sample, sequenced in a study of T cell responses to AZD1222 COVID-19 vaccine. Sequencing was performed with immunoSEQ multiplex PCR; in TCRdb, only in-frame clones are kept and a portion is missing. This table holds 150,000 to 200,000 clones, almost 95% found once. The sequences come from peripheral blood, collected on day 0 of AZD1222 vaccination. These receptor sequences come from an adult in good health. Each CDR3 is given with its conserved first and last residue. The D gene is left open where the match is weak. Not every row has a clone size; where given, it reads once, few, many or a size class.

TRBJ1-1 14 TRBV9 - TRBD1 TGTGCCAGCAGCGGGACAGGGGAGGGCACTGAAGCTTTCTTT CASSGTGEGTEAFF
TRBJ1-4 16 TRBV28 - - TGTGCCAGCAGTTTCTTACAAGCGGGGAGTAATGAAAAACTGTTTTTT CASSFLQAGSNEKLFF
TRBJ1-2 14 TRBV3-1/TRBV3-2 - - TGTGCCAGCAGCCAAGAACTGGTTTCCTATGGCTACACCTTC CASSQELVSYGYTF
TRBJ2-1 15 TRBV6-5 - TRBD2 TGTGCCAGCAGTTCTCTAGCGGGGGGCCGTAATGAGCAGTTCTTC CASSSLAGGRNEQFF
TRBJ1-1 13 TRBV11-3 - - TGTGCCAGCAGCATAAACAGGGCAACTGAAGCTTTCTTT CASSINRATEAFF
TRBJ1-2 16 TRBV19 - - TGTGCCAGTAGTATAGTTGGGACTCAAAGACCCCATGGCTACACCTTC CASSIVGTQRPHGYTF
TRBJ1-3 14 TRBV19 once - TGTGCCAGTAAGGCCGGGCCCTCTGGAAACACCATATATTTT CASKAGPSGNTIYF
TRBJ1-3 15 TRBV5-1 - - TGCGCCAGCAGCAACCTACGGACTGGTGGAAACACCATATATTTT CASSNLRTGGNTIYF
TRBJ1-5 14 TRBV27 - - TGTGCCAGCAGGGACGGTATGAAGAATCAGCCCCAGCATTTT CASRDGMKNQPQHF
TRBJ2-3 12 TRBV12-3/TRBV12-4 - TRBD1 TGTGCCAGCAACCAGGGACAGTATACGCAGTATTTT CASNQGQYTQYF
TRBJ1-1 17 TRBV6-4 - - TGTGCCAGCAGTGAGAGGGGTGAGGTGGGGGGGCCCACTGAAGCTTTCTTT CASSERGEVGGPTEAFF
TRBJ2-7 16 TRBV4-2 - TRBD2 TGTGCCAGCAGCCAAGACGGAGCGGGGCTACCCTACGAGCAGTACTTC CASSQDGAGLPYEQYF
TRBJ1-1 13 TRBV14 - TRBD1 TGTGCCACCCGACAGGGCTGGACGCGTGAAGCTTTCTTT CATRQGWTREAFF
TRBJ1-4 15 TRBV18 once - TGTGCCAGCTCACCACGGGTCAGCACTAATGAAAAACTGTTTTTT CASSPRVSTNEKLFF
TRBJ2-4 15 TRBV20-1 - - TGCAGTGCTAGTGACATCAGTCTAGCCAAAAACATTCAGTACTTC CSASDISLAKNIQYF
TRBJ1-2 15 TRBV3-1/TRBV3-2 - - TGTGCCAGCAGCCAACGGGGGGTCACAAACTATGGCTACACCTTC CASSQRGVTNYGYTF
TRBJ2-2 12 TRBV11-3 - - TGTGCCAGCAGCTCCTCCACCGGGGAGCTGTTTTTT CASSSSTGELFF
TRBJ2-7 16 TRBV7-2 - TRBD2 TGTGCCAGCAGCTTATATAGTAGCGGGGGCCCCTACGAGCAGTACTTC CASSLYSSGGPYEQYF
TRBJ2-3 15 TRBV9 - - TGTGCCAGCAGCGCGGACCCGACAGGAACAGATACGCAGTATTTT CASSADPTGTDTQYF
TRBJ2-2 15 TRBV20-1 once TRBD1 TGCAGTGCTAGTGGACAGGGGGCGGGCACCGGGGAGCTGTTTTTT CSASGQGAGTGELFF
TRBJ1-3 15 TRBV28 - - TGTGCCAGCAGTTTACCGTCGGGCTCTGGAAACACCATATATTTT CASSLPSGSGNTIYF
TRBJ1-5 14 TRBV19 once TRBD1 TGTGCCAGTAGCCAACAGGGGGGCAATCAGCCCCAGCATTTT CASSQQGGNQPQHF
TRBJ1-4 14 TRBV5-6 once - TGTGCCAGCAGCTTCGGTATTTCTAATGAAAAACTGTTTTTT CASSFGISNEKLFF
TRBJ2-7 11 TRBV4-1 few TRBD1 TGCGCCAAAAGGACAGGGGACGAGCAGTACTTC CAKRTGDEQYF
TRBJ2-5 15 TRBV5-3 - TRBD2 TGTGCCAGAAGCCCCGGGACTAGCGATAAAGAGACCCAGTACTTC CARSPGTSDKETQYF
TRBJ2-3 15 TRBV3-1/TRBV3-2 - TRBD2 TGTGCCAGCAGCCAAGAGGGGGGAGGGGCAGATACGCAGTATTTT CASSQEGGGADTQYF
TRBJ1-5 14 TRBV6-1 - - TGTGCCAGCAGTGAAAGACTCCAGGGATCGCCCCAGCATTTT CASSERLQGSPQHF
TRBJ2-3 14 TRBV6-5 - - TGTGCCAGCCACCAGTCTCCTATCACAGATACGCAGTATTTT CASHQSPITDTQYF
TRBJ1-1 11 TRBV11-2 - - TGTGCCAGCAGCTTAAACACTGAAGCTTTCTTT CASSLNTEAFF
TRBJ2-7 15 TRBV5-1 - TRBD2 TGCGCCAGCAAACTAGCGGGGGGATCGTTCCTCGAGCAGTACTTC CASKLAGGSFLEQYF
TRBJ2-7 11 TRBV3-1/TRBV3-2 - - TGTGCCAGCAGCCAAGGGTACGAGCAGTACTTC CASSQGYEQYF
TRBJ2-1 15 TRBV6-5 - TRBD1 TGTGCCAGCACTCTGCCGGGACAGGGGGCGAGTGAGCAGTTCTTC CASTLPGQGASEQFF
TRBJ2-5 15 TRBV11-1 - TRBD2 TGTGCCAGCAGCCTCTCCGCGGGAGAAACCCCGACCCAGTACTTC CASSLSAGETPTQYF
TRBJ1-2 13 TRBV12-3/TRBV12-4 - TRBD1 TGTGCCAGCAGTTTGGGACAGGGGTTTGGCTACACCTTC CASSLGQGFGYTF
TRBJ2-3 16 TRBV5-4 once - TGTGCCAGCAGTCTACGTGTCGGGGGAGCCGCAGATACGCAGTATTTT CASSLRVGGAADTQYF
TRBJ2-6 19 TRBV19 - - TGTGCCAGTAGTATTCCCCGCAGAGTCCCCGTGTTTCAGGCCAACGTCCTGACTTTC CASSIPRRVPVFQANVLTF
TRBJ1-4 16 TRBV28 - - TGTGCCAGCTCGCACAGGGATCCTACAACTAATGAAAAACTGTTTTTT CASSHRDPTTNEKLFF
TRBJ1-5 13 TRBV2 once - TGTGCCAGCAGTGGTCGTCCCAATCAGCCCCAGCATTTT CASSGRPNQPQHF
TRBJ2-3 16 TRBV18 once - TGTGCCAGCTCATCTTTGGTGGGGGAGAGGACAGATACGCAGTATTTT CASSSLVGERTDTQYF
TRBJ2-2 16 TRBV19 - - TGTGCCAGTAGTATAGGTCAGGGATGGGGCACCGGGGAGCTGTTTTTT CASSIGQGWGTGELFF
TRBJ2-7 13 TRBV6-2/TRBV6-3 - TRBD1 TGTGCCAGCAGTTGGGGACAGGGGATCGAGCAGTACTTC CASSWGQGIEQYF
TRBJ2-5 13 TRBV7-3 - - TGTGCCAGCAGCTTAGGGGCCCGAGAGACCCAGTACTTC CASSLGARETQYF
TRBJ1-3 17 TRBV5-1 - - TGCGCCAGCAGCTTAGATGGGACACCCAACTCTGGAAACACCATATATTTT CASSLDGTPNSGNTIYF